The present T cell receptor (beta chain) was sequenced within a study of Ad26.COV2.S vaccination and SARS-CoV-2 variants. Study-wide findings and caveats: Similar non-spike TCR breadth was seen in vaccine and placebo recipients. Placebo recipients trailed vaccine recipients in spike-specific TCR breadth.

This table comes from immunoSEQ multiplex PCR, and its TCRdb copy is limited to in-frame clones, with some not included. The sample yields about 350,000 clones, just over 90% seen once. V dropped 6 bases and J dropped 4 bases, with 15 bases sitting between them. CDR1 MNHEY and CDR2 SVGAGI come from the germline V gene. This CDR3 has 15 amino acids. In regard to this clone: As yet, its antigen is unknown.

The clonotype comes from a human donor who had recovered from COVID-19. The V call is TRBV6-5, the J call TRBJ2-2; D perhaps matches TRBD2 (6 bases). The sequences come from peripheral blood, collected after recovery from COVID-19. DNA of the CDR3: TGTGCCAGCAGCAAAGGGGTCGGGGGCACCGGGGAGCTGTTTTTT. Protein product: CASSKGVGGTGELFF.